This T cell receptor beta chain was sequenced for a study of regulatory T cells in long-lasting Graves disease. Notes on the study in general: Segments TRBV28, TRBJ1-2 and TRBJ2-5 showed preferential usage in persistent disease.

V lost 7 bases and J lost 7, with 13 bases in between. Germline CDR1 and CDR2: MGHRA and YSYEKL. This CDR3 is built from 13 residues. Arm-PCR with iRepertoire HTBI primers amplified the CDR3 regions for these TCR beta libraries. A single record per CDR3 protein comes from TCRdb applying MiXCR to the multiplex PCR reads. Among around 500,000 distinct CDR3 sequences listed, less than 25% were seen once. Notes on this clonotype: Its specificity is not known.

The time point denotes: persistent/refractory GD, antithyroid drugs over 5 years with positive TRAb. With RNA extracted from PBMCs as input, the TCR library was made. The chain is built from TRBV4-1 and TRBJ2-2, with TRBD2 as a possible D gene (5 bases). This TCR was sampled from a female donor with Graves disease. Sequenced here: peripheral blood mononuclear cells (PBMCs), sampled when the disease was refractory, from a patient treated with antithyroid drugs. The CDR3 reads CASTNGIGGELFF. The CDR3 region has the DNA TGCGCCAGCACCAACGGGATTGGCGGGGAGCTGTTTTTT.